What follows are 27 T cell receptor beta chains derived from one specimen sequenced in a study of post-analysis software for immune sequencing data (dated by TCRdb to about 2015). Study-wide findings and limitations: Patients showed significantly higher frequencies than controls for 4 or 5 TRBV segments, among them TRBV5-6, TRBV5-1 and TRBV20-1.

Their specific antigens are unknown. Library method: PCR. Reads for this sample came from an Illumina HiSeq 2500. To reduce PCR and sequencing biases, unique molecular identifiers were incorporated into the TCR beta cDNA libraries. Using fastp trimming at Q25 and MiXCR clonotype assembly, TCRdb reanalyzed the public sequencing data and kept in-frame beta chains. Each CDR3 protein appears once, grouped with its most common genes and DNA. Within this sample are roughly 800,000 distinct CDR3 sequences, with roughly 29% of them counted one time only. Jointly, the top ten make up approximately 0.6% of the sample. The sequenced material came from blood. These receptors came from a girl between 5 and 17 years old with multiple sclerosis.

At least ten counts were recorded for this clonotype. The V gene is TRBV10-3, the J gene TRBJ2-1; TRBD2 aligns across 9 bases. V shed 6 bases and J 3 bases; nucleotides not matched to a gene: 3. The CDR3 is made up of 14 amino acids. Per the germline V gene, CDR1 is ENHRY and CDR2 is SYGVKD. CDR3 amino acids: CAISGLANYNEQFF. CDR3 DNA: TGTGCCATCAGCGGACTAGCGAACTACAATGAGCAGTTCTTC.

This clonotype was picked up a small number of times. The chain carries TRBV4-1 and TRBJ2-1; D is ambiguous. Trimming removed 1 base at V and 2 bases at J, with 9 bases between. Germline-derived CDR1 and CDR2 are MGHRA and YSYEKL. CDR3 size: 15 residues. In nucleotides, the CDR3 is TGCGCCAGCAGCCAAGGGAGAGTCACCTACAATGAGCAGTTCTTC. Translating it yields CASSQGRVTYNEQFF.

CDR3 bases: TGTGCCACCAGACCCGACAGGGCCGCCTACAATGAGCAGTTCTTC. This translates into CATRPDRAAYNEQFF. The rearrangement uses TRBV15 and TRBJ2-1; 7 bases line up with TRBD1. J lost 2 bases, V lost 6 bases, and 7 bases had no gene match. Per germline, CDR1 LNHNV and CDR2 YYDKDF (reference sequence). This CDR3 comprises 15 residues.

The chain is built from TRBV12-3 or TRBV12-4 and TRBJ2-7; D perhaps matches TRBD2 (6 bases). Trimming removed 4 bases from V and 7 bases from J, with 11 bases in between. The CDR3 is 12 amino acids. The CDR3, as DNA: TGTGCCAGCAGTTCCGGGACTCCAGAGCAGTACTTC. This codes for CASSSGTPEQYF.

As regards this clonotype: A single base separates this from a much larger clone, so it may be a read error. The chain recombines TRBV6-6 with TRBJ1-5; D is uncertain. This CDR3 is 14 amino acids long. The V and J ends lost 4 bases and 3 bases respectively, with 10 bases between them. Germline-derived CDR1 and CDR2 are MNHNY and SVGAGI (reference sequence). CDR3 region: CASSWRLDNQPQHF. In DNA form, the CDR3 reads TGTGCCAGCAGTTGGAGGTTAGACAATCAGCCCCAGCATTTT.

This clonotype was counted between two and nine times. This chain joins TRBV3-1 and TRBJ2-7, with TRBD2 matching 13 bases. CDR3 length: 17 residues. V trimming: 4 bases; J trimming: 7 bases; junction bases outside the gene matches: 13. Germline lookup yields CDR1 LGHDT and CDR2 YNNKEL (reference sequence). The CDR3 DNA reads TGTGCCAGCAGCCCCCCCGTAACTAGCGGGAGGGGCCATGAGCAGTACTTC. Encoded protein: CASSPPVTSGRGHEQYF.

This clonotype has a count of ten or more. The chain employs TRBV7-9 and TRBJ2-7; no definite D call. V gave up 10 bases and J gave up 3 bases, with 10 bases separating them. This CDR3 is 11 amino acids long. The germline V gene has CDR1 SEHNR and CDR2 FQNEAQ (reference sequence). CDR3 protein: CATETGYEQYF. The CDR3 DNA reads as TGTGCCACAGAGACCGGCTACGAGCAGTACTTC.

A few counts support this clonotype. The chain is built from TRBV24-1 and TRBJ2-5; D is unclear. The V gene's germline CDR1 is KGHDR and CDR2 SFDVKD. The CDR3 is 13 residues long. Trimming removed 4 bases at V and 4 bases at J, with 9 bases between. CDR3 loop: CATSEVWGETQYF. The CDR3 nucleotides read TGTGCCACCAGTGAGGTTTGGGGAGAGACCCAGTACTTC.

This clonotype was seen ten or more times. This chain uses TRBV4-3 with TRBJ2-1, with 8 bases fitting TRBD2. V gave up 0 bases and J gave up 2 bases; unmatched junction bases: 3. Germline V gene sequence: CDR1 LGHNA, CDR2 YSLEER. The CDR3 totals 16 residues. The CDR3: CASSQDFGGAYNEQFF. CDR3 bases: TGCGCCAGCAGCCAAGATTTCGGGGGGGCCTACAATGAGCAGTTCTTC.

DNA for the CDR3: TGTGCCAGCAGTTTCTATAGGACAGGGGGGCACGAGCAGTACTTC. Its translation: CASSFYRTGGHEQYF. The V and J genes are TRBV28 and TRBJ2-5; 10 bases map to TRBD1. The J call may be mistaken, given a closer DNA end match to TRBJ2-7. CDR3 length: 15 residues. Germline V CDR1 and CDR2: MDHEN, SYDVKM.

This clonotype was counted a few times. This may stem from a read error, because a much larger clone lies one nucleotide away. The chain joins TRBV20-1 to TRBJ2-7, with 7 bases identical to TRBD2. J gave up 5 bases and V 5 bases, and 12 bases lay outside the gene matches. Germline CDR1 reads DFQATT; CDR2 reads SNEGSKA (reference sequence). CDR3 size: 14 residues. The CDR3 loop is CSAPVGRECHEQYF. DNA of the CDR3: TGCAGTGCTCCCGTGGGGCGGGAGTGTCACGAGCAGTACTTC.

The genes are TRBV28 and TRBJ2-4, with 13 nucleotides matching TRBD2. This CDR3 comprises 16 residues. The germline gives CDR1 MDHEN, CDR2 SYDVKM. Unmatched junction bases numbered 4, after V lost 6 bases and J lost 2 bases. The CDR3, as DNA: TGTGCCAGCAGGACCGGGACTAGCGGGACCAAAAACATTCAGTACTTC. It specifies CASRTGTSGTKNIQYF. Drawing the rest from reference TRBV28 and TRBJ2-4, the complete variable domain is DVKVTQSSRYLVKRTGEKVFLECVQDMDHENMFWYRQDPGLGLRLIYFSYDVKMKEKGDIPEGYSVSREKKERFSLILESASTNQTSMYLCASRTGTSGTKNIQYFGAGTRLSVL.

This clonotype was recorded a few times. The rearrangement links TRBV15 to TRBJ1-2; no firm D call. V was clipped by 1 base and J by 8 bases, with 23 bases between them. This CDR3 has 17 amino acids. Germline V lookup: CDR1 LNHNV, CDR2 YYDKDF (reference sequence). CDR3 region: CATSRVGSDGGRQGYTF. The DNA of the CDR3 is TGTGCCACCAGCAGAGTGGGCTCGGACGGAGGACGCCAAGGCTACACCTTC.

The V call is TRBV7-2, the J call TRBJ2-7, with a weak D call TRBD1 (6 bases). The CDR3 is 16 amino acids. Germline V CDR1 and CDR2: SGHTA, FQGNSA. V lost 3 bases, J lost 7 bases, and 22 bases lay in between. The CDR3 DNA is TGTGCCAGCAGCTTTAGTTCAGGGGTCCCACACAATGAGCAGTACTTC. It yields the protein CASSFSSGVPHNEQYF.

The CDR3 here is CSASGGAVLVRQETQYF. DNA for the CDR3: TGCAGTGCTAGCGGGGGGGCCGTCTTAGTGAGGCAAGAGACCCAGTACTTC. The rearrangement uses TRBV20-1 and TRBJ2-5, with 8 bases lining up with TRBD2. The CDR3 runs to 17 residues. Germline-derived CDR1 and CDR2 are DFQATT and SNEGSKA (reference sequence). Losses at the gene ends were 3 bases for V and 2 bases for J; bases not matched to a gene: 14.

The chain uses TRBV29-1 and TRBJ2-1, with TRBD2 matching 10 bases. The V gene's germline CDR1 is SQVTM and CDR2 ANQGSEA. The CDR3 spans 13 residues. V trimming: 4 bases; J trimming: 7 bases; junction bases outside the gene matches: 4. This CDR3 reads CSVASGSTNEQFF. CDR3 sequence (DNA): TGCAGCGTTGCTAGCGGGAGTACTAATGAGCAGTTCTTC.

The gene calls are TRBV7-2 and TRBJ2-6, with a possible D match to TRBD2 (6 bases). The CDR3 is made up of 17 amino acids. V dropped 5 bases and J dropped 0 bases, with 14 bases sitting between them. From germline, CDR1 is SGHTA and CDR2 FQGNSA. The CDR3 spells CASSPAGRSSGANVLTF. The CDR3 region has the DNA TGTGCCAGCAGCCCGGCGGGACGGAGCTCTGGGGCCAACGTCCTGACTTTC.

This sequence joins TRBV12-3 or TRBV12-4 and TRBJ2-3; a possible D gene is TRBD1 (6 bases). This CDR3 contains 15 residues. The V end lost 7 bases, the J end lost 7 bases, and 21 bases lay between the germline ends. The CDR3 loop reads CASTPVGAQGHTQYF. CDR3 coding DNA: TGTGCCAGCACCCCAGTCGGGGCCCAGGGGCATACGCAGTATTTT.

This clonotype was picked up a small number of times. This chain links TRBV7-2 with TRBJ2-7; D is undetermined. Germline V gene data show CDR1 as SGHTA and CDR2 as FQGNSA. This CDR3 comprises 13 residues. The V gene lost 5 bases and the J gene lost 3 bases, with 11 bases spanning the gap. CDR3 in DNA: TGTGCCAGCAGCCCCGCTTCTGGCTACGAGCAGTACTTC. Translated, it gives CASSPASGYEQYF.

This clonotype was picked up a small number of times. The rearrangement uses TRBV4-3 and TRBJ2-1; 10 positions agree with TRBD2. This CDR3 has 17 amino acids. CDR1 is LGHNA, CDR2 YSLEER, per germline. The junction had 7 bases not matched to a gene; V was cut back by 1 base and J by 4 bases. The CDR3 DNA sequence: TGCGCCAGCAGCCAAGCTTCTAGCGGGAGTGGGTACAATGAGCAGTTCTTC. Translation: CASSQASSGSGYNEQFF.

The rearrangement links TRBV7-9 to TRBJ1-2; TRBD1 matches 10 bases. Germline V gives CDR1 SEHNR, CDR2 FQNEAQ (reference sequence). After removal of 8 bases from V and 7 bases from J, the junction contained 10 bases not matched to a gene. CDR3 length: 14 amino acids. CDR3 nucleotides: TGTGCCAGCCCCCAGGGGACAGGGGCGGGTGGCTACACCTTC. Its protein product is CASPQGTGAGGYTF. The whole variable domain, remainder taken from reference TRBV7-9 and TRBJ1-2, is DTGVSQNPRHKITKRGQNVTFRCDPISEHNRLYWYRQTLGQGPEFLTYFQNEAQLEKSRLLSDRFSAERPKGSFSTLEIQRTEQGDSAMYLCASPQGTGAGGYTFGSGTRLTVV.

This chain links TRBV6-6 with TRBJ1-1; D remains unclear. The V end lost 5 bases, the J end lost 4 bases, and 11 bases lay between the germline ends. The germline CDR1 and CDR2 sequences are MNHNY and SVGAGI (reference sequence). The CDR3 loop spans 13 amino acids. As DNA, the CDR3 is TGTGCCAGCAGTATTGACGTGAGCACTGAAGCTTTCTTT. Amino acids: CASSIDVSTEAFF.

J is TRBJ2-1 and V is TRBV29-1, with a weak D call TRBD1 (6 bases). The CDR3 runs to 15 residues. V lost 1 base and J 0 bases, leaving 10 bases between the germline ends. Germline loops: CDR1 SQVTM, CDR2 ANQGSEA. The CDR3 spells CSVEGDISSYNEQFF. DNA for the CDR3: TGCAGCGTTGAAGGGGACATAAGCTCCTACAATGAGCAGTTCTTC.

This clonotype was counted only a few times. The chain carries TRBV15 and TRBJ1-2; no firm D call. Germline V gives CDR1 LNHNV, CDR2 YYDKDF (reference sequence). The CDR3 spans 13 residues. The V and J ends lost 0 bases and 6 bases respectively, with 8 bases between them. The CDR3 nucleotides read TGTGCCACCAGCAGAGATGGAACGAATGGCTACACCTTC. Translated: CATSRDGTNGYTF.

The chain employs TRBV27 and TRBJ2-3, with D possibly TRBD1 on 6 matching bases. Trimming cost V 4 bases and J 1 base, with 15 bases left between them. CDR1 MNHEY and CDR2 SMNVEV come from the germline V gene (reference sequence). CDR3 size: 16 residues. The CDR3 loop is CASSSTGLSGTDTQYF. CDR3 in DNA: TGTGCCAGCAGTTCCACAGGGCTTTCTGGCACAGATACGCAGTATTTT.

The chain joins TRBV12-3 or TRBV12-4 to TRBJ2-4; either TRBD1 or TRBD2 may fit D (7 bases each). V lost 7 bases to trimming and J lost 4 bases, with 20 bases between them. This CDR3 has 16 amino acids. The CDR3 is CASKRGGGQSKNIQYF. CDR3 DNA sequence: TGTGCCAGCAAAAGAGGGGGGGGACAGTCAAAAAACATTCAGTACTTC.

This clonotype was seen a few times. The CDR3 protein is CASSLKSSTQYF. For the CDR3, the DNA is TGTGCCAGCAGCTTAAAGTCCAGTACGCAGTATTTT. This sequence joins TRBV11-2 and TRBJ2-3; D gene ambiguous. The CDR3 contains 12 residues. Looked up from germline, CDR1 is SGHAT and CDR2 is FQNNGV. V lost 2 bases and J 8 bases, leaving 8 bases between the germline ends.